This T cell receptor beta chain was identified in a study of blood T cells in healthy people across ages. Regarding the study as a whole: Relative to aged donors, long-lived donors carried more naive CD4+ cells and displayed higher diversity.

The germline CDR1 and CDR2 sequences are DFQATT and SNEGSKA (reference sequence). The CDR3 has 15 residues. The V end lost 0 bases, the J end lost 1 base, and 12 bases lay between the germline ends. Sample-barcoded 5' priming and a J-beta primer mix drove a second PCR of 7 to 11 cycles. MiXCR was run by TCRdb on the 5' RACE reads, yielding one entry per CDR3 protein. The sample has fewer than 900,000 distinct CDR3 sequences; roughly 49% are singletons. As to this clonotype: Antigen specificity is unknown.

V usage is TRBV20-1 and J usage is TRBJ1-2, with D hard to call. The TCR comes from an older woman in good health. Sequenced material: blood. CDR3 coding DNA: TGCAGTGCTAGAGATTCTCAGTGGATTAACTATGGCTACACCTTC. Residues: CSARDSQWINYGYTF.